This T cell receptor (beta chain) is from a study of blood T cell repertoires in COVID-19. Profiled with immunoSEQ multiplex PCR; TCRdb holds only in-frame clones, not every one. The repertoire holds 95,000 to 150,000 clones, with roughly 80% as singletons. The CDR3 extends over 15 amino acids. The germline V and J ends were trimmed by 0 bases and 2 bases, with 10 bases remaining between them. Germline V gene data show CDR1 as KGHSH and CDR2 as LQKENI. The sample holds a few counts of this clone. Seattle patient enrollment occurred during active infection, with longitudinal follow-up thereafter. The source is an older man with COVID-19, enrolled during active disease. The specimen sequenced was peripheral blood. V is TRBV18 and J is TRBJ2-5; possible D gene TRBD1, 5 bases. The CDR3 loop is CASSPPGLGQETQYF. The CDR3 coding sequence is TGTGCCAGCTCACCACCGGGGCTAGGGCAAGAGACCCAGTACTTC.